This TCR beta chain appears in the sequencing data of a study of tumor-infiltrating lymphocytes in primary liver carcinoma. On the study more broadly: Staging placed the tumors at T1-T3 N0M0, and they measured about 4 to 10 cm across.

As for this clonotype: Its antigen is still unknown. The germline gene is not matched at one end of the junction; a read error may be the cause.

Reverse transcription of 450 to 500 ng total RNA with a constant-region primer produced TCR beta cDNA. Investigators got TCR beta libraries out of three nested multiplex PCR rounds, done with slightly modified ARM-PCR. PCR rounds one and two used TRBV1-TRBV30 forward primers with a C-beta reverse primer for 10 cycles each. TCRdb itself ran the multiplex PCR reads through MiXCR, one entry per CDR3 protein. The sample lists roughly 78,000 distinct CDR3 sequences; around 75% were seen once. CDR3 length equals 12 residues. Germline V gene sequence: CDR1 SGHAT, CDR2 FQNNGV. Without any cell sorting, about 20-31 mg of bulk tissue yielded co-extracted RNA and DNA. Study outcomes and limitations: A significantly higher top-250-clone fraction was found in tumors than in blood (p = 0.039).

This TCR derives from a woman aged 60-75 years with primary liver carcinoma and hepatitis B virus infection. This sequence joins TRBV11-2 and TRBJ2-3; D is uncertain. The sample taken for sequencing was liver tumor tissue from sampling region 4. Indicated subset: tumor region T4, right-lateral pole. Here the CDR3 DNA reads TGTGCCAGCAGCCCCCATGGAGATGCGCAGTATTTT. This codes for CASSPHGDAQYF.